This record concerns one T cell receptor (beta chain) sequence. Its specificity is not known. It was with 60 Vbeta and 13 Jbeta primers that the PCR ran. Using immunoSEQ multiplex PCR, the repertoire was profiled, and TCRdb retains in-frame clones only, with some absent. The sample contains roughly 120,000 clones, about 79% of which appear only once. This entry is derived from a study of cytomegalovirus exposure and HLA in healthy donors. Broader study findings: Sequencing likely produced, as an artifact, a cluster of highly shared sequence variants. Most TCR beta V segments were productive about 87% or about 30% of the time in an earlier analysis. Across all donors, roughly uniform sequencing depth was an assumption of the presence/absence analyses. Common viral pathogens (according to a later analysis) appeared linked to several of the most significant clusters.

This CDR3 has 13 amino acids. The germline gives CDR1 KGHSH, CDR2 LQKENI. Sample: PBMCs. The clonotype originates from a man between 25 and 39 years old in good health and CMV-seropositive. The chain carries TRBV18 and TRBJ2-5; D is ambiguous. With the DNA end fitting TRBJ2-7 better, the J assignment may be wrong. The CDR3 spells CASSPGMIYEQYF. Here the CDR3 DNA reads TGTGCCAGCTCACCGGGCATGATCTACGAGCAGTACTTC.